The TCR beta chain described here comes from a study of blood T cell repertoires in COVID-19. Study-wide background: Samples of COVID-19 (acute and convalescent) were obtained from the United States, Italy and Spain. Sample material is recorded as cDNA or gDNA derived from T cells, B-cell-depleted T cells, or PBMCs.

The V and J ends lost 3 bases and 6 bases, in that order; junction bases with no gene match: 1. Germline CDR1 is MGHRA and CDR2 is YSYEKL. The CDR3 extends over 13 amino acids. In the authors' workflow: Reference gene primer amplification yielded estimated nucleated cell counts. The protocol was immunoSEQ multiplex PCR, while the TCRdb copy is restricted to in-frame clones and leaves out a portion. That table furnishes V, J and clone size, whereas the DNA furnished D and trimming. The table shows more than 95,000 clones, with more than 70% occurring only once. The source of this sequence is a woman aged 60-75 years in a cohort sampled during active or convalescent COVID-19. V and J are TRBV4-1 and TRBJ2-3, with 9 bases aligning to TRBD2. The sequenced sample was peripheral blood. The CDR3 is CASSQRGGDTQYF. CDR3 bases: TGCGCCAGCAGCCAGCGGGGGGGGGATACGCAGTATTTT.